The text below deals with one T cell receptor (beta chain). Its antigen is not known. This sample stems from a study of cytomegalovirus exposure and HLA in healthy donors. This CDR3 is built from 11 residues. The germline V gene has CDR1 MNHNY and CDR2 SVGAGI (reference sequence). Trimming left V 10 bases short and J 5 bases short, with 11 bases between. PCR employed 60 Vbeta and 13 Jbeta primers. Only in-frame clones appear in the TCRdb table, and some are missing; sequencing was by immunoSEQ multiplex PCR. The data show approximately 150,000 clones, with over 60% seen just once and around 3% held by the top ten. Broader study findings: Clonal expansion was found to be greater in HLA-associated TCR beta chains than in equally common others in a later analysis.

J is TRBJ2-5 and V is TRBV6-6, with D perhaps matching TRBD1 (5 bases). The source is a woman in her twenties or thirties in good health and CMV-seropositive. The source material was PBMCs. DNA of the CDR3: TGTGCCACCCGACAGTGGGAGACCCAGTACTTC. Its protein product is CATRQWETQYF.